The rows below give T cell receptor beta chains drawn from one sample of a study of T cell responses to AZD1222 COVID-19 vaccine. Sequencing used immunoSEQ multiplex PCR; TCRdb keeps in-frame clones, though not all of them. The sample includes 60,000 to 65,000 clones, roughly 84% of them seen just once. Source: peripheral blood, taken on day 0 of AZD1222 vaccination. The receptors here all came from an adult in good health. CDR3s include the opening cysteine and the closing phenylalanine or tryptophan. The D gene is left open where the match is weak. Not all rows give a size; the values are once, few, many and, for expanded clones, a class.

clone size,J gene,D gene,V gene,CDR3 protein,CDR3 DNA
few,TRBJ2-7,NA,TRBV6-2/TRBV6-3,CASSSRSEQYF,TGTGCCAGCAGTTCGCGGTCCGAGCAGTACTTC
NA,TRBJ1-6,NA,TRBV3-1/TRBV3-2,CASRSFSYNSPLHF,TGTGCCAGCAGGTCTTTCTCCTATAATTCACCCCTCCACTTT
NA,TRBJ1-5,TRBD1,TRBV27,CASSLGTGLQPQHF,TGTGCCAGCAGTTTAGGGACAGGGCTTCAGCCCCAGCATTTT
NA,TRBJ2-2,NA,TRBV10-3,CAIRQGGGTGELFF,TGTGCCATCAGGCAGGGAGGGGGCACCGGGGAGCTGTTTTTT
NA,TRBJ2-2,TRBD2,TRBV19,CASSIDHQGGGPINTGELFF,TGTGCCAGTAGTATAGATCATCAGGGCGGGGGGCCGATCAACACCGGGGAGCTGTTTTTT
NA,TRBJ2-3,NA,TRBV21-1,CASSTHVSTDTQYF,TGTGCCAGCAGCACACACGTAAGCACAGATACGCAGTATTTT
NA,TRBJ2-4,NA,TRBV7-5,CARSASTELKNIQYF,TGTGCCAGAAGCGCATCTACCGAACTGAAAAACATTCAGTACTTC
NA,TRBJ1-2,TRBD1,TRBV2,CASSEEGQGDHGYTF,TGTGCCAGCAGTGAAGAGGGACAGGGGGATCATGGCTACACCTTC
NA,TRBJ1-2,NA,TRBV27,CASSFAGGRDGYTF,TGTGCCAGCAGTTTTGCAGGAGGGCGCGATGGCTACACCTTC
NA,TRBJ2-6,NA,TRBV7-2,CASSLQGGTNAGANVLTF,TGTGCCAGCAGCTTACAGGGGGGCACCAACGCTGGGGCCAACGTCCTGACTTTC
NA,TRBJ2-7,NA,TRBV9,CASSPSLLDEQYF,TGTGCCAGCAGCCCCTCTTTGCTGGACGAGCAGTACTTC